A few counts support the clone carrying this T cell receptor beta chain. Its cognate antigen is unknown. Looked up from germline, CDR1 is SNHLY and CDR2 is FYNNEI. The CDR3 length is 15 residues. V lost 7 bases to trimming and J lost 0 bases, with 16 bases between them. This entry belongs to a study of Ad26.COV2.S vaccination and SARS-CoV-2 variants. In the study overall: Within the COV1001 Ad26.COV2.S trial arm, the donor was enrolled.

Clones were read by immunoSEQ multiplex PCR, and TCRdb kept only the in-frame ones, dropping some. This table has some 290,000 clones, around 81% appearing once. Treatment defined: roughly 19 received Ad26.COV2.S at low or high dose, single or two shots; a few received placebo; per-sample allocation not given. The study sampled participants on day 63 after the first vaccine or placebo injection. It was Wuhan-strain SARS-CoV-2 spike that the Ad26 vaccine vector expressed. Findings and limits, study-wide: Vaccine and placebo recipients had comparable breadth of non-spike TCRs.

The genes are TRBV2 and TRBJ2-7; no clear D. Here the sequenced sample was peripheral blood, taken in a trial of Ad26.COV2.S vaccine versus placebo. This receptor was obtained from a person aged 18-60 years who received the Ad26.COV2.S COVID-19 vaccine or a placebo. This CDR3 is CASTQMGFGSYEQYF. DNA of the CDR3: TGTGCCAGCACCCAGATGGGTTTCGGCTCCTACGAGCAGTACTTC.